Listed here is a single T cell receptor (beta chain). Its target is unknown. The CDR3 runs to 14 residues. Germline V gene lookup returns CDR1 SGHDT and CDR2 YYEEEE. J gave up 10 bases and V 4 bases, and 7 bases lay outside the gene matches. These data come from a study of T cell responses to AZD1222 COVID-19 vaccine. Study-level information: Pooled in the analysis were second doses at about 4 or about 12 weeks. Study results and limitations: Increases in Spike-specific TCR breadth and depth were seen after two AZD1222 doses. The donors showed a predominance of white British ancestry and of females, with possible underestimation of clonal diversity. Mapped onto spike, vaccine-associated CD4 TCRs spanned it and were dominant at 160-218 and 743-854.

Clones were read by immunoSEQ multiplex PCR, and TCRdb kept only the in-frame ones, dropping some. The sample yields 150,000 to 200,000 clones, 87% seen once. The receptor comes from an adult in good health. Sequencing used peripheral blood, obtained on day 0 of AZD1222 vaccination. V and J are TRBV5-6 and TRBJ1-6; 8 bases agree with TRBD1. The CDR3 loop is CASSDNRGTSPLHF. The CDR3 coding sequence is TGTGCCAGCAGCGACAACAGGGGGACGTCACCCCTCCACTTT.